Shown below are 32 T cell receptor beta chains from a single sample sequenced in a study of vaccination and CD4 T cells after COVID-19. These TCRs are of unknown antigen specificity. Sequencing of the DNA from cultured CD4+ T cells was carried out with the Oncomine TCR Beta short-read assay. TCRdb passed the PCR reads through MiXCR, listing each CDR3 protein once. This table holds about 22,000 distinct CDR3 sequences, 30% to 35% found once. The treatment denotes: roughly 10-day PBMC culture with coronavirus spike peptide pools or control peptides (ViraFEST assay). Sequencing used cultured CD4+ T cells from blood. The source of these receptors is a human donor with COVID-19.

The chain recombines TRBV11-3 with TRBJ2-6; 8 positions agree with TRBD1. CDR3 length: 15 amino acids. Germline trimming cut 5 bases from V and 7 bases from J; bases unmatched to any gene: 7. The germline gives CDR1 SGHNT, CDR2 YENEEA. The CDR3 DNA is TGTGCCAGCAGCCCACAGGGGGTCTCTGCCAACGTCCTGACTTTC. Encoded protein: CASSPQGVSANVLTF.

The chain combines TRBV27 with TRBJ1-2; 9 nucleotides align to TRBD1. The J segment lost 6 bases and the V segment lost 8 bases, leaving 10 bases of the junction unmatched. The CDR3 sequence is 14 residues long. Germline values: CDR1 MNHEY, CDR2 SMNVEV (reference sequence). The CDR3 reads CASGGQGKVDGYTF. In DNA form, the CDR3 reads TGTGCCAGCGGCGGACAGGGGAAGGTAGATGGCTACACCTTC.

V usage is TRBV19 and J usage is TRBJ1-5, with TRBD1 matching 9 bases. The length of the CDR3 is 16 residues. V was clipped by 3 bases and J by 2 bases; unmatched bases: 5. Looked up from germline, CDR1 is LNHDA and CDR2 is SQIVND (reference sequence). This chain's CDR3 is CASSMWGQGGNQPQHF. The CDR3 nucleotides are TGTGCCAGTAGTATGTGGGGACAGGGTGGCAATCAGCCCCAGCATTTT.

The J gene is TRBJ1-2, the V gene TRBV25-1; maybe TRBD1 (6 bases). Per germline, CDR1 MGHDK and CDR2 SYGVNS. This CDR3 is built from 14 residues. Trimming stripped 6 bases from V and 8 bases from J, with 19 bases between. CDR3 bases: TGTGCCAGCAGGGCCGAGGGGGGGCTACGGGGCTACACCTTC. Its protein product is CASRAEGGLRGYTF.

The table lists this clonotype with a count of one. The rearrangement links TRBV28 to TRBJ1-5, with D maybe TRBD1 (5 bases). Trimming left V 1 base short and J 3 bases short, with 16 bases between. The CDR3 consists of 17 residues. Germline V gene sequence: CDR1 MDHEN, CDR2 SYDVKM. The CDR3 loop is CASSLSAGGRDNQPQHF. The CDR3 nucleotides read TGTGCCAGCAGTTTATCGGCGGGGGGGAGAGACAATCAGCCCCAGCATTTT.

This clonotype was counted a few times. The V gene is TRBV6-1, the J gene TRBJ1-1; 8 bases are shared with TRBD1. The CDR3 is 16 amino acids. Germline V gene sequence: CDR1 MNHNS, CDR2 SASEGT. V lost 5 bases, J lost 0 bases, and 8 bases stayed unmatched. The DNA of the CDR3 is TGTGCCAGCAGTAAAACGACAGGGGCGATGAACACTGAAGCTTTCTTT. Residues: CASSKTTGAMNTEAFF.

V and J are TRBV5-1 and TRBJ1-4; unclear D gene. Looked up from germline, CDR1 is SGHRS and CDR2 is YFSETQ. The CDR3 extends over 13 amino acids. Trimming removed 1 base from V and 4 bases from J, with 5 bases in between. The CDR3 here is CASSLNGNEKLFF. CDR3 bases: TGCGCCAGCAGCTTGAACGGTAATGAAAAACTGTTTTTT. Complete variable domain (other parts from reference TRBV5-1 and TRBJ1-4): KAGVTQTPRYLIKTRGQQVTLSCSPISGHRSVSWYQQTPGQGLQFLFEYFSETQRNKGNFPGRFSGRQFSNSRSEMNVSTLELGDSALYLCASSLNGNEKLFFGSGTQLSVL.

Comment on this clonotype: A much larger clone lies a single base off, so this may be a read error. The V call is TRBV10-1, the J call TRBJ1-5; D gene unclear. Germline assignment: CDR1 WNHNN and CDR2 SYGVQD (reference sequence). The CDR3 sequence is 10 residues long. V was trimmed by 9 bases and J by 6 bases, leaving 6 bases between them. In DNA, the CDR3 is TGCGCCAGTCCACTTCAGCCCCAGCATTTT. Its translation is CASPLQPQHF.

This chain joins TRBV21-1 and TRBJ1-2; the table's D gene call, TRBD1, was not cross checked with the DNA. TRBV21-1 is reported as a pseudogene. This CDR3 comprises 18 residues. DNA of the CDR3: TGTGCCAGCAGCAAACCTACGGGGCTCCACGAACCCCGCTATGGCTACACCTTC. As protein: CASSKPTGLHEPRYGYTF.

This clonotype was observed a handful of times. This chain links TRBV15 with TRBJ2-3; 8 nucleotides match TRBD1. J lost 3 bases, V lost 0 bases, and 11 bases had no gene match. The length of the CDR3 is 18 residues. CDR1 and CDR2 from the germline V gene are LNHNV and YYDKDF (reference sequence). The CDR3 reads CATSRDLGQGALTDTQYF. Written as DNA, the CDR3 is TGTGCCACCAGCAGAGATCTTGGGCAGGGGGCGTTGACAGATACGCAGTATTTT.

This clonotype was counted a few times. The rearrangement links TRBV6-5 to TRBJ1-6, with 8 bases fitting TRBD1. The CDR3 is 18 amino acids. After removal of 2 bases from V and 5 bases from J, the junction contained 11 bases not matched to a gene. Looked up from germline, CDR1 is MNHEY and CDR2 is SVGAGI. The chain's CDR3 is CASSYRQGWLNNNSPLHF. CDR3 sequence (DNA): TGTGCCAGCAGTTACAGACAGGGGTGGTTAAATAATAATTCACCCCTCCACTTT.

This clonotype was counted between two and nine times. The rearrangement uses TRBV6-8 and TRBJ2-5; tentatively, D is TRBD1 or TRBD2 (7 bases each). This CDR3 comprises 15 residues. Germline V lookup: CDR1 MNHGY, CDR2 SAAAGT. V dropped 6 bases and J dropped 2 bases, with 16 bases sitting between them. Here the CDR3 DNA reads TGTGCCAGCAGCCGAGACAGGGAGGGACAAGAGACCCAGTACTTC. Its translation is CASSRDREGQETQYF.

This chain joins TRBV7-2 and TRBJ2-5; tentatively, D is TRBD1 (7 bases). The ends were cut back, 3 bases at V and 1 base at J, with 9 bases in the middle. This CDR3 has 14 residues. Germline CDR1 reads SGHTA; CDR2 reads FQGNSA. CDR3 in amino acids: CASSFQGGQETQYF. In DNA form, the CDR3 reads TGTGCCAGCAGCTTCCAGGGGGGCCAAGAGACCCAGTACTTC.

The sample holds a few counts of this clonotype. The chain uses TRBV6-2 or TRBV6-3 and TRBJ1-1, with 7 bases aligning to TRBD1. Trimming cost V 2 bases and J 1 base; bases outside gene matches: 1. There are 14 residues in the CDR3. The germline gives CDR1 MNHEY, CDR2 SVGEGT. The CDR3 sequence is CASSYQGGNTEAFF. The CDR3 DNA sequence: TGTGCCAGCAGTTACCAGGGGGGGAACACTGAAGCTTTCTTT.

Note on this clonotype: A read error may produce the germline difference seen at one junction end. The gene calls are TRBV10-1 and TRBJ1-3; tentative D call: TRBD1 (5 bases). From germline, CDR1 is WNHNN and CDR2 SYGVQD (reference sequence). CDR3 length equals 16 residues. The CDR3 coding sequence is TGCGCCACCAGTCGCGAATCGACAGAACCTGGAAACACCATATATTTT. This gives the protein CATSRESTEPGNTIYF.

CDR3 in DNA: TGTGCCAGCAGTGAGCCAGGGTACACTGAAGCTTTCTTT. It codes for CASSEPGYTEAFF. The chain joins TRBV25-1 to TRBJ1-1; possibly TRBD1 for D (5 bases). This CDR3 is 13 amino acids long. Germline V gene lookup returns CDR1 MGHDK and CDR2 SYGVNS. The ends were cut back, 3 bases at V and 3 bases at J, with 8 bases in the middle.

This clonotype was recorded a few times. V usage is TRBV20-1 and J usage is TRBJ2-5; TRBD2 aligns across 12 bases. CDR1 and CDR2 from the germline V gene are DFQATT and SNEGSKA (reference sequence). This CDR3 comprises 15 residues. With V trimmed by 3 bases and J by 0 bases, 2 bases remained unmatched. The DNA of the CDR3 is TGCAGTGCTAGTCGACTAGCGGGGGACCAAGAGACCCAGTACTTC. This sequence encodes CSASRLAGDQETQYF.

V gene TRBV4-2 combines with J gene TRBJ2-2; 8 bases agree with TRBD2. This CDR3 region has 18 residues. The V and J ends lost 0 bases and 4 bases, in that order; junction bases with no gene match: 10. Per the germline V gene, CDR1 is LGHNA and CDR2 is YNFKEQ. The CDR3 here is CASSQDRAAGGLTGELFF. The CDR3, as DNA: TGTGCCAGCAGCCAAGATCGGGCGGCGGGGGGCCTCACCGGGGAGCTGTTTTTT.

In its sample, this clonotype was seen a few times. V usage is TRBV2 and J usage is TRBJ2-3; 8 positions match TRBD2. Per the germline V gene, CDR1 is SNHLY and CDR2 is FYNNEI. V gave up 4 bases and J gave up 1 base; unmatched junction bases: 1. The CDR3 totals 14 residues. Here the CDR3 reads CASSASGRTDTQYF. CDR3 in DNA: TGTGCCAGCAGTGCTAGCGGGCGCACAGATACGCAGTATTTT.

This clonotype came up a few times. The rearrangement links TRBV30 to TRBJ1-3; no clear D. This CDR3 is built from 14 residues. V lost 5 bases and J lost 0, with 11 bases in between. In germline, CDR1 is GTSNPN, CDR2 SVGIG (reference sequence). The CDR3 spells CAWGRGPSGNTIYF. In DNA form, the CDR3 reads TGTGCCTGGGGGCGCGGTCCCTCTGGAAACACCATATATTTT.

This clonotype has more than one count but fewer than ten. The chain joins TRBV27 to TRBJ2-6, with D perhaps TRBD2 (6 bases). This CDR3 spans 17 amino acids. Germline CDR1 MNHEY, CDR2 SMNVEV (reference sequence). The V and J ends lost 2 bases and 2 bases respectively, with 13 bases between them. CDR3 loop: CASSLGGTRTGANVLTF. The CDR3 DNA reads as TGTGCCAGCAGTTTAGGGGGGACCCGCACTGGGGCCAACGTCCTGACTTTC.

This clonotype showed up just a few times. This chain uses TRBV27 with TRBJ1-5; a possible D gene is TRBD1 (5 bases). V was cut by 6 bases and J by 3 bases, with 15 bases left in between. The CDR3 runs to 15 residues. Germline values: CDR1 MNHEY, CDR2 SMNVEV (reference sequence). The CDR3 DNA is TGTGCCAGCAGCATAGAGGGGCGCGACAATCAGCCCCAGCATTTT. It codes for CASSIEGRDNQPQHF.

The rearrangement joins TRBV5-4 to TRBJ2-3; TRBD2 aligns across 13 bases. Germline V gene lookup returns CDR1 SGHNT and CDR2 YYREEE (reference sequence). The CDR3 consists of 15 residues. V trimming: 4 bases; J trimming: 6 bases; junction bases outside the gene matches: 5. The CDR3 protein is CASSELAGGHDTQYF. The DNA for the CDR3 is TGTGCCAGCAGCGAACTAGCGGGGGGGCATGATACGCAGTATTTT. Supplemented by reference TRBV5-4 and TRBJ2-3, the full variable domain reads ETGVTQSPTHLIKTRGQQVTLRCSSQSGHNTVSWYQQALGQGPQFIFQYYREEENGRGNFPPRFSGLQFPNYSSELNVNALELDDSALYLCASSELAGGHDTQYFGPGTRLTVL.

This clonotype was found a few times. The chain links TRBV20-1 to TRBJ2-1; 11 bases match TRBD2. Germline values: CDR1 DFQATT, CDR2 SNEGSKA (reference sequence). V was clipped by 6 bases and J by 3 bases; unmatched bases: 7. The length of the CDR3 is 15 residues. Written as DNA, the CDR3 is TGCAGTGCGGCGACCGGGACTAGCGGCTACAATGAGCAGTTCTTC. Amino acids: CSAATGTSGYNEQFF.

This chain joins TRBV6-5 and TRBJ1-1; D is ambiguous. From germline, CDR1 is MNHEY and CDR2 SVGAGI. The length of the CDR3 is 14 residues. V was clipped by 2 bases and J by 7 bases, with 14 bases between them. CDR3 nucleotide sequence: TGTGCCAGCAGTTACGTGTACAGCAACGGTGAAGCTTTCTTT. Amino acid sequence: CASSYVYSNGEAFF.

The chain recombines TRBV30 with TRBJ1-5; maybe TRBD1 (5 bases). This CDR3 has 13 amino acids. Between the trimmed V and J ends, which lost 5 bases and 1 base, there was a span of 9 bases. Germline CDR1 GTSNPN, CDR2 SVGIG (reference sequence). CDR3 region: CAWGGGSNQPQHF. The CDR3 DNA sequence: TGTGCCTGGGGGGGTGGGAGCAATCAGCCCCAGCATTTT.

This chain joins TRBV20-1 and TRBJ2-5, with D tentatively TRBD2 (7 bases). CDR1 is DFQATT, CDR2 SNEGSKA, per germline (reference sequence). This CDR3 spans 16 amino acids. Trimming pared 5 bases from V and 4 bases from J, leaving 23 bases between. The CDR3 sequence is CSAHGWGGPSTETQYF. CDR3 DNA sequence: TGCAGTGCTCACGGCTGGGGGGGCCCTTCCACAGAGACCCAGTACTTC.

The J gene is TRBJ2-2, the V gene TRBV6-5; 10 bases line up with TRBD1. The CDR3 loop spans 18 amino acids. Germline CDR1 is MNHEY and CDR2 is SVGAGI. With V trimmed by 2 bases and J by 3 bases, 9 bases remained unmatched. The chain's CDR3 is CASSYQFPDRGHTGELFF. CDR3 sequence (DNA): TGTGCCAGCAGTTACCAGTTCCCCGACAGGGGGCACACCGGGGAGCTGTTTTTT.

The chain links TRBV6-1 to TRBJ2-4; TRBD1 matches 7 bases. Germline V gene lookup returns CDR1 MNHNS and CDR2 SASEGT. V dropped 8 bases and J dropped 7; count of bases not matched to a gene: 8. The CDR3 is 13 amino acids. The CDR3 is CASLERGRNIQYF. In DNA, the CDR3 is TGTGCCAGCCTCGAGAGGGGGCGCAACATTCAGTACTTC.

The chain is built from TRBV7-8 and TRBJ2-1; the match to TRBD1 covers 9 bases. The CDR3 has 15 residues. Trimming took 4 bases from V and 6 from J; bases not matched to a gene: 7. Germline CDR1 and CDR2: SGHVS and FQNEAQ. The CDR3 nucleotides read TGTGCCAGCAGCTCAGCGGACAGGGGAACCAATGAGCAGTTCTTC. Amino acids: CASSSADRGTNEQFF.

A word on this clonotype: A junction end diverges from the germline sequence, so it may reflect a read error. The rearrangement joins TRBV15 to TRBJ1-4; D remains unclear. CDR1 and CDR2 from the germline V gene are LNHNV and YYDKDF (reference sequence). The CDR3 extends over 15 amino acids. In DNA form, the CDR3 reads TGTGCCACCAACAATAAGGGTGCAACTAATGAAGAACTGTTTTTT. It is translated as CATNNKGATNEELFF.

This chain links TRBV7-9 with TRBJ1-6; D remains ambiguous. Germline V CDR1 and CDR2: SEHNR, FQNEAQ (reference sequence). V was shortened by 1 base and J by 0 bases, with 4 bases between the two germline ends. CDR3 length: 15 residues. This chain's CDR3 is CASSLVGSYNSPLHF. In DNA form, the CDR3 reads TGTGCCAGCAGCTTAGTAGGCTCCTATAATTCACCCCTCCACTTT. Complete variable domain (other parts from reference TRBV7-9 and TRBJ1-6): DTGVSQNPRHKITKRGQNVTFRCDPISEHNRLYWYRQTLGQGPEFLTYFQNEAQLEKSRLLSDRFSAERPKGSFSTLEIQRTEQGDSAMYLCASSLVGSYNSPLHFGNGTRLTVT.